This entry features one T cell receptor (beta chain) sequence. Its antigen is currently unknown. This sample was included in a study of shared clonotypes between healthy human individuals. Study context: Researchers assigned three CD4 naive, three CD4 memory, two CD8 naive and one CD8 memory plate to each donor. Study-level points and caveats: Investigators expected sequencing depth to affect clonotype sharing among donors. Despite large depth, sorted-subset datasets appeared incompletely sequenced.

V was clipped by 2 bases and J by 3 bases; unmatched bases: 11. Germline V gene lookup returns CDR1 LGHNA and CDR2 YSLEER. CDR3 length: 20 residues. Some clones are missing from TCRdb's copy, which holds only in-frame ones; the method was immunoSEQ multiplex PCR. The sample includes a few million clones, approximately 90% of them seen just once. The gene calls are TRBV4-3 and TRBJ2-3; 16 nucleotides agree with TRBD2. The sequenced sample consisted of naive CD4+ T cells from PBMCs. Subset of the sample: CD45RA+ positively selected. The receptor's source is a man aged 18-30 years in good health. Some clones in this sample may be carry-over from other donors' samples. Here the CDR3 reads CASSQTSGTSGREDTDTQYF. Written as DNA, the CDR3 is TGCGCCAGCAGCCAAACTTCCGGGACTAGCGGGAGGGAGGATACAGATACGCAGTATTTT.